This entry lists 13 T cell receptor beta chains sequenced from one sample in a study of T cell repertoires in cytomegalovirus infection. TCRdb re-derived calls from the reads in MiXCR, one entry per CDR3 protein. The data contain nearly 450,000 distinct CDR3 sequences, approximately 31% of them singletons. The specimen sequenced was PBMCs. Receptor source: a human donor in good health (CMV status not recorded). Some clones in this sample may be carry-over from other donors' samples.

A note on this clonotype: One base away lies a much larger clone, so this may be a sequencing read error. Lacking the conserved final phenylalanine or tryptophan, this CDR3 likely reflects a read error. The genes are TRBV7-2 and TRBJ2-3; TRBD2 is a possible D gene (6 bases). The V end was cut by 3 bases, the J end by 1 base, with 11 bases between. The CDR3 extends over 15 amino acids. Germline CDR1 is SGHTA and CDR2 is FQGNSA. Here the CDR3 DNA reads TGTGCCAGCAGCTTGAGGAGACTAGGCACAGATACGCAGTATTGT. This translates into CASSLRRLGTDTQYC.

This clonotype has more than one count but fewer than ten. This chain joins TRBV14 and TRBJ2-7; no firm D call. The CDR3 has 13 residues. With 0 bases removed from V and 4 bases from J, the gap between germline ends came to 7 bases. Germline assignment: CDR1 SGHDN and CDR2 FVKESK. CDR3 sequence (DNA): TGTGCCAGCAGCCAAGATTACGGTTACGAGCAGTACTTC. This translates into CASSQDYGYEQYF.

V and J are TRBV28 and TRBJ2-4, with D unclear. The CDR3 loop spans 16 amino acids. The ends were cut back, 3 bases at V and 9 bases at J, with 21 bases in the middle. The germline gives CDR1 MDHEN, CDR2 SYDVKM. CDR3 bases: TGTGCCAGCAGTTTGGCCTGGGAACACAAGGGTGCCATTCAGTACTTC. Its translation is CASSLAWEHKGAIQYF.

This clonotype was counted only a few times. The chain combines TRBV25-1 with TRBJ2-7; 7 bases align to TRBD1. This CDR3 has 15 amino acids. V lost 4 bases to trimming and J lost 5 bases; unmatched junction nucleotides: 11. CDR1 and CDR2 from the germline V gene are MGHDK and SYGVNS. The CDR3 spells CASSGDNWGTDEQYF. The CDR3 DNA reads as TGTGCCAGCAGTGGAGACAATTGGGGGACAGACGAGCAGTACTTC.

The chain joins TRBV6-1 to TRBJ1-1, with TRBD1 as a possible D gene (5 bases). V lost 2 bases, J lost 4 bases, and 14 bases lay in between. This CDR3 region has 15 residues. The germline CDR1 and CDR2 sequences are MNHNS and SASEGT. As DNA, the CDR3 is TGTGCCAGCAGTGAACAATCGGGACCGGGCACTGAAGCTTTCTTT. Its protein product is CASSEQSGPGTEAFF.

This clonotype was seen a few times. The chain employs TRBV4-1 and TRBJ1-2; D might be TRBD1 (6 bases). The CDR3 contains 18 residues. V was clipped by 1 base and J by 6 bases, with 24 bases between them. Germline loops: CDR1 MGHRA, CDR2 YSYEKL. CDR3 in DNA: TGCGCCAGCAGCCAAGGGGGGGCCTTGGCGACCCATCCCAATGGCTACACCTTC. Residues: CASSQGGALATHPNGYTF.

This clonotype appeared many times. The CDR3 sequence: CASSPGFYGYTF. The CDR3 DNA sequence: TGTGCCAGCAGTCCAGGATTCTATGGCTACACCTTC. The chain carries TRBV28 and TRBJ1-2; D not resolved. Trimming pared 5 bases from V and 4 bases from J, leaving 8 bases between. Germline values: CDR1 MDHEN, CDR2 SYDVKM. The length of the CDR3 is 12 residues.

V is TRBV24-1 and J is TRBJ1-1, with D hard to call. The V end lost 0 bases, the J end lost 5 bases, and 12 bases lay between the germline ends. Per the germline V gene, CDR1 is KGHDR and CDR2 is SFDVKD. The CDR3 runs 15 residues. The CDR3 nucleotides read TGTGCCACCAGTGATTTGGCGGGCGCAGAGACTGAAGCTTTCTTT. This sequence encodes CATSDLAGAETEAFF.

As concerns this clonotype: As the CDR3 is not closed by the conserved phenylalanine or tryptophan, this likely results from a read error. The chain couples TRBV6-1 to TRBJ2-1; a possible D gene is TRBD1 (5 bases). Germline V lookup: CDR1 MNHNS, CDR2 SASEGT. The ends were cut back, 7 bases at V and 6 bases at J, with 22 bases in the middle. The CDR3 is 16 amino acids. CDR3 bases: TGTGCCAGCAAACCCCCCGACGGCTCCCAGGGCAATGAGCAGTTCTTA. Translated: CASKPPDGSQGNEQFL.

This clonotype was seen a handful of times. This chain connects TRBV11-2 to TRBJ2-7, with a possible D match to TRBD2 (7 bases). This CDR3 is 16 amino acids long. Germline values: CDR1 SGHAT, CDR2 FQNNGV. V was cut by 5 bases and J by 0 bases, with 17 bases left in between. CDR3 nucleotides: TGTGCCAGCAGCCTCGAGGGGGGGGCGAGCTCCTACGAGCAGTACTTC. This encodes CASSLEGGASSYEQYF. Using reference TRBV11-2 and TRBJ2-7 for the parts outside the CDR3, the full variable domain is EAGVAQSPRYKIIEKRQSVAFWCNPISGHATLYWYQQILGQGPKLLIQFQNNGVVDDSQLPKDRFSAERLKGVDSTLKIQPAKLEDSAVYLCASSLEGGASSYEQYFGPGTRLTVT.

The CDR3 region has the DNA TGCGCCAGCAGCTTGGAGGCAGGGCAAGCCTACGAGCAGTACTTC. Translated: CASSLEAGQAYEQYF. This chain connects TRBV5-1 to TRBJ2-7; TRBD1 might be the D (5 bases). CDR1 SGHRS and CDR2 YFSETQ come from the germline V gene. This CDR3 spans 15 amino acids. V was shortened by 0 bases and J by 2 bases, with 12 bases between the two germline ends. Full variable domain (rest looked up from reference TRBV5-1 and TRBJ2-7): KAGVTQTPRYLIKTRGQQVTLSCSPISGHRSVSWYQQTPGQGLQFLFEYFSETQRNKGNFPGRFSGRQFSNSRSEMNVSTLELGDSALYLCASSLEAGQAYEQYFGPGTRLTVT.

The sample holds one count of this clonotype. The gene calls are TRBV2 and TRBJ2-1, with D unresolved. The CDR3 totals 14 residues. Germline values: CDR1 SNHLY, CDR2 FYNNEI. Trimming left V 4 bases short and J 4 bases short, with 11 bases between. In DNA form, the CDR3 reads TGTGCCAGCAGTGGATCGGCAGTATACAATGAGCAGTTCTTC. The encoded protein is CASSGSAVYNEQFF. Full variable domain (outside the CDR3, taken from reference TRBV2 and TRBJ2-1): EPEVTQTPSHQVTQMGQEVILRCVPISNHLYFYWYRQILGQKVEFLVSFYNNEISEKSEIFDDQFSVERPDGSNFTLKIRSTKLEDSAMYFCASSGSAVYNEQFFGPGTRLTVL.

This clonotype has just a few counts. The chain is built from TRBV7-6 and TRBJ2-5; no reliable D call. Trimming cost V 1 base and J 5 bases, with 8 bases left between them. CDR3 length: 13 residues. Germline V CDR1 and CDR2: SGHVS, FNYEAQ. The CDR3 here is CASSLDRVETQYF. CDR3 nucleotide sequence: TGTGCCAGCAGCTTAGACCGGGTGGAGACCCAGTACTTC.